The 19 T cell receptor beta chains presented below share a single source sample, sequenced in a study of Graves' ophthalmopathy and Graves' hyperthyroidism. The authors amplified TCR beta CDR3 regions from RNA transcripts. The first round was an RT-PCR with HTBI primers, and the second round was a multiplex PCR. TCRdb reprocessed the multiplex PCR reads with MiXCR, giving one entry per CDR3 protein. The sample records roughly 50,000 distinct CDR3 sequences, approximately 45% being singletons. Input material: peripheral blood. Receptors were obtained from an adult woman with Graves' ophthalmopathy.

About this clonotype: An end of the junction differs from the germline gene, which may be a read error. The chain recombines TRBV9 with TRBJ1-6; TRBD1 matches at 8 bases. CDR3 length: 16 residues. CDR1 SGDLS and CDR2 YYNGEE come from the germline V gene. In nucleotides, the CDR3 is TGTGCCGGCAGTGTGGGGACAGGTAACTATAATTCACCCCTCCACTTT. This translates into CAGSVGTGNYNSPLHF.

This clonotype was picked up many times. A much larger clone differs from this one at a single base, so this may be a read error. The chain combines TRBV5-1 with TRBJ1-2; maybe TRBD1 (6 bases). Trimming removed 0 bases at V and 6 bases at J, with 21 bases between. The CDR3 runs to 17 residues. CDR1 and CDR2 from the germline V gene are SGHRS and YFSETQ. The CDR3 region has the DNA TGCGCCAGCAGCTTGGGACGGGGGCAGGGTTATGCGGATGGCTACACCTTC. This gives the protein CASSLGRGQGYADGYTF.

This clonotype was recorded many times. The chain is built from TRBV12-3 or TRBV12-4 and TRBJ1-1, with 8 bases that match TRBD1. There are 14 residues in the CDR3. After removal of 2 bases from V and 4 bases from J, the junction contained 3 bases not matched to a gene. The CDR3 DNA is TGTGCCAGCAGTTTAATGCAGGGGGCCACTGAAGCTTTCTTT. Encoded protein: CASSLMQGATEAFF.

The genes are TRBV5-8 and TRBJ2-5; no firm D call. Germline CDR1 reads SGHTS; CDR2 reads YDEGEE. Trimming shortened V by 4 bases and J by 9 bases, and 16 bases separated the two germline ends. CDR3 length: 13 amino acids. CDR3 in amino acids: CASSLRTRPPQYF. As DNA, the CDR3 is TGTGCCAGCAGCCTCCGGACCCGGCCGCCCCAGTACTTC.

In this sample, this clonotype turned up many times. V is TRBV4-3 and J is TRBJ1-1; perhaps TRBD1 as D (5 bases). Trimming removed 8 bases from V and 3 bases from J, with 22 bases in between. CDR1 and CDR2 (germline): LGHNA, YSLEER. The CDR3 runs to 16 residues. CDR3 DNA sequence: TGCGCCAGCCGGAAAGGGTCCAGGGATTTTGACACTGAAGCTTTCTTT. Translated: CASRKGSRDFDTEAFF.

V is TRBV24-1 and J is TRBJ2-3; D may be TRBD1 (7 bases). The CDR3 is 18 residues long. Germline CDR1 is KGHDR and CDR2 is SFDVKD. Trimming left V 0 bases short and J 0 bases short, with 15 bases between. CDR3 in amino acids: CATSDLGVTGTSTDTQYF. The CDR3 bases are TGTGCCACCAGTGATTTGGGGGTGACAGGGACTAGCACAGATACGCAGTATTTT.

This clonotype has ten or more counts. V is TRBV5-8 and J is TRBJ2-5; D remains ambiguous. Germline V gene lookup returns CDR1 SGHTS and CDR2 YDEGEE. CDR3 length: 17 residues. V was cut by 1 base and J by 4 bases, with 20 bases left in between. CDR3 residues: CASSLKYSRLGLETQYF. The CDR3 nucleotides are TGTGCCAGCAGCTTGAAGTATTCCCGCCTTGGGTTAGAGACCCAGTACTTC.

On this clonotype: Likely a read error: the CDR3 ends without its conserved phenylalanine or tryptophan. This chain uses TRBV20-1 with TRBJ1-4; D might be TRBD1 (5 bases). The V end was cut by 3 bases, the J end by 8 bases, with 10 bases between. Germline CDR1 DFQATT, CDR2 SNEGSKA (reference sequence). CDR3 length equals 12 residues. This chain's CDR3 is CSASLGGEKLFL. The CDR3 bases are TGCAGTGCTAGTTTGGGGGGGGAAAAACTGTTTCTT.

The rearrangement links TRBV19 to TRBJ2-4; no definite D call. The CDR3 spans 12 residues. From germline, CDR1 is LNHDA and CDR2 SQIVND (reference sequence). Trimming pared 5 bases from V and 7 bases from J, leaving 9 bases between. The CDR3 DNA is TGTGCCAGTAGTGATTTGAAGAACATTCAGTACTTC. The encoded protein is CASSDLKNIQYF.

This clonotype showed up just a few times. V gene TRBV27 combines with J gene TRBJ2-3; 11 bases are a match to TRBD2. V was clipped by 2 bases and J by 6 bases; unmatched bases: 10. CDR1 is MNHEY, CDR2 SMNVEV, per germline (reference sequence). The CDR3 extends over 17 amino acids. The CDR3 is CASSLGGLAGGEDTQYF. CDR3 nucleotide sequence: TGTGCCAGCAGTTTAGGGGGGCTAGCGGGAGGCGAGGATACGCAGTATTTT.

The CDR3 reads CASSLDLGSSEQYF. CDR3 nucleotides: TGTGCCAGCAGCTTAGACTTAGGTAGCTCCGAGCAGTACTTC. This chain connects TRBV7-6 to TRBJ2-7, with D unclear. Germline values: CDR1 SGHVS, CDR2 FNYEAQ. Trimming pared 1 base from V and 6 bases from J, leaving 13 bases between. The CDR3 extends over 14 amino acids.

The table lists this clonotype with many counts. The junction differs from germline at one of its ends, possibly a read error. The rearrangement joins TRBV12-3 or TRBV12-4 to TRBJ2-4; D may be TRBD1 (5 bases). The CDR3 runs to 10 residues. The CDR3 protein is CASSPQGFFF. CDR3 nucleotides: TGTGCCAGCAGTCCCCAGGGCTTCTTCTTC.

The V and J genes are TRBV25-1 and TRBJ2-3, with D hard to call. Trimming shortened V by 7 bases and J by 0 bases, and 2 bases separated the two germline ends. The CDR3 contains 11 residues. Germline V gives CDR1 MGHDK, CDR2 SYGVNS. The DNA for the CDR3 is TGTGCCAGCATGAGCACAGATACGCAGTATTTT. It translates to CASMSTDTQYF.

By share, this clonotype counts as medium-sized. This sequence joins TRBV7-2 and TRBJ1-6; TRBD1 is a possible D gene (5 bases). With 6 bases removed from V and 7 bases from J, the gap between germline ends came to 13 bases. The germline CDR1 and CDR2 sequences are SGHTA and FQGNSA. CDR3 length equals 14 residues. DNA of the CDR3: TGTGCCAGCAGGCTGTGGGACGGGAATTCACCCCTCCACTTT. It yields the protein CASRLWDGNSPLHF.

V and J are TRBV7-2 and TRBJ2-7; 10 nucleotides align to TRBD2. Germline V gene sequence: CDR1 SGHTA, CDR2 FQGNSA. CDR3 size: 13 residues. V dropped 6 bases and J dropped 3; count of bases not matched to a gene: 2. CDR3 DNA: TGTGCCAGCAGACCTAGCGGGAGCTACGAGCAGTACTTC. This codes for CASRPSGSYEQYF.

This clonotype has only one observation. V gene TRBV7-8 combines with J gene TRBJ2-7, with D possibly matching TRBD2 (6 bases). V shed 1 base and J shed 0 bases, with 7 bases lying between them. This CDR3 comprises 14 residues. CDR1 SGHVS and CDR2 FQNEAQ come from the germline V gene. The CDR3 protein is CASSLGRVSYEQYF. The CDR3 region has the DNA TGTGCCAGCAGCTTAGGGAGGGTCTCCTACGAGCAGTACTTC. Full variable domain (outside the CDR3, taken from reference TRBV7-8 and TRBJ2-7): GAGVSQSPRYKVAKRGQDVALRCDPISGHVSLFWYQQALGQGPEFLTYFQNEAQLDKSGLPSDRFFAERPEGSVSTLKIQRTQQEDSAVYLCASSLGRVSYEQYFGPGTRLTVT.

This clonotype was observed many times. V gene TRBV24-1 combines with J gene TRBJ2-2; D not certain. V was shortened by 2 bases and J by 0 bases, with 9 bases between the two germline ends. This CDR3 comprises 16 residues. The germline gives CDR1 KGHDR, CDR2 SFDVKD. CDR3 DNA: TGTGCCACCAGTGATTCCTTATTGGCGAACACCGGGGAGCTGTTTTTT. Translating it yields CATSDSLLANTGELFF.

This clonotype has ten or more counts. The chain joins TRBV9 to TRBJ1-5; 7 positions agree with TRBD1. Per germline, CDR1 SGDLS and CDR2 YYNGEE. The CDR3 is 15 amino acids. V shed 3 bases and J 3 bases; nucleotides not matched to a gene: 6. CDR3 loop: CASSDSGQANQPQHF. The CDR3, as DNA: TGTGCCAGCAGCGATAGCGGACAGGCCAATCAGCCCCAGCATTTT. Variable domain in full (rest from reference TRBV9 and TRBJ1-5): DSGVTQTPKHLITATGQRVTLRCSPRSGDLSVYWYQQSLDQGLQFLIQYYNGEERAKGNILERFSAQQFPDLHSELNLSSLELGDSALYFCASSDSGQANQPQHFGDGTRLSIL.

The V call is TRBV28, the J call TRBJ2-1; no clear D gene. Trimming removed 4 bases from V and 7 bases from J, with 17 bases in between. Germline V gene sequence: CDR1 MDHEN, CDR2 SYDVKM. CDR3 size: 15 residues. In nucleotides, the CDR3 is TGTGCCAGCAGTTCCCCCCGGACGGCTATAAATGAGCAGTTCTTC. This encodes CASSSPRTAINEQFF.